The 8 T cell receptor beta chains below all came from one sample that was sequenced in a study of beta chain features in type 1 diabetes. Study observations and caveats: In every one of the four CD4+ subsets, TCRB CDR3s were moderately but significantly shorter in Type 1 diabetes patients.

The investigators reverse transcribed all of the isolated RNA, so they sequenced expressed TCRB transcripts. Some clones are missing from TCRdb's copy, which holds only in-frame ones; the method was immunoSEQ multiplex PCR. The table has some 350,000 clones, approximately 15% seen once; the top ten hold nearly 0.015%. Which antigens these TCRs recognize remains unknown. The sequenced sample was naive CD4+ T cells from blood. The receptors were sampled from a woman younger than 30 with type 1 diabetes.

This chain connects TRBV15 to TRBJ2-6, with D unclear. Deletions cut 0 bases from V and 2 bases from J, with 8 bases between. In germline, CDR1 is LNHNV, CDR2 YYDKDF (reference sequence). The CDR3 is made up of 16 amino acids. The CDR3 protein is CATSRDNPAGANVLTF. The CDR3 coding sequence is TGTGCCACCAGCAGAGATAATCCCGCTGGGGCCAACGTCCTGACTTTC.

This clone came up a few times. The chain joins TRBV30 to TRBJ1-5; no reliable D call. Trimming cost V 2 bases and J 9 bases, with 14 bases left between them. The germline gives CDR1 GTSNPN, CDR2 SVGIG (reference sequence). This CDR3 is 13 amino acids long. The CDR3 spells CAWSTGSVTPQHF. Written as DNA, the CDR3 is TGTGCCTGGAGTACGGGGTCGGTGACGCCCCAGCATTTT.

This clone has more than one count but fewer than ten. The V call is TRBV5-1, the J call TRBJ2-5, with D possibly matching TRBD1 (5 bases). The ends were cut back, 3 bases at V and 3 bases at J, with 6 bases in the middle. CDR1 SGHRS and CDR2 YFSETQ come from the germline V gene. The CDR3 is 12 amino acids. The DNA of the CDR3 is TGCGCCAGCAGCTCCAGGGAAGAGACCCAGTACTTC. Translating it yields CASSSREETQYF.

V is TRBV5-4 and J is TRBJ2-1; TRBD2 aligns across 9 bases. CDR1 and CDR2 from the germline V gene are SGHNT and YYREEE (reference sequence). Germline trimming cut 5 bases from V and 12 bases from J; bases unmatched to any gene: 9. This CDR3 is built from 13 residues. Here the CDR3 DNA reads TGTGCCAGCAGGCTAGCGGGAAGGGGTTCGCAGTTCTTC. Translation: CASRLAGRGSQFF.

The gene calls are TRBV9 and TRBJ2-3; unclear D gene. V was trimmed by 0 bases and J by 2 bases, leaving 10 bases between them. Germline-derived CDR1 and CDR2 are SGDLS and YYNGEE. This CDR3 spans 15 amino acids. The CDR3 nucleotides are TGTGCCAGCAGCGTAGGCACAGTCCCCACAGATACGCAGTATTTT. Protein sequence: CASSVGTVPTDTQYF.

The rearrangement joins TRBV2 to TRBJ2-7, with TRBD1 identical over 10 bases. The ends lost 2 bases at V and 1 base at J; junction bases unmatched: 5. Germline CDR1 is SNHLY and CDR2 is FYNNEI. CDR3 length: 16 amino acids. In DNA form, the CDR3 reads TGTGCCAGCAGTGAATCAGGACAGGGGGGTTCCTACGAGCAGTACGTC. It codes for CASSESGQGGSYEQYV.

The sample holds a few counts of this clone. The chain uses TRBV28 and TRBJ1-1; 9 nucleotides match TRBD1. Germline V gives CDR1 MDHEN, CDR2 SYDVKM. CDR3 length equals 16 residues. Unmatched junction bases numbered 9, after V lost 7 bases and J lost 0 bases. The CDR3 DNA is TGTGCCAGCATCCCCGGGACAGGGTTTATGAACACTGAAGCTTTCTTT. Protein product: CASIPGTGFMNTEAFF.

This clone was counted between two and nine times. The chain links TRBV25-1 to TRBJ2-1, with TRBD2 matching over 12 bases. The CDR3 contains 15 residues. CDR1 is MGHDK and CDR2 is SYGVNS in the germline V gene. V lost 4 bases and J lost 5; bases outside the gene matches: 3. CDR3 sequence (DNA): TGTGCCAGCAGTGCGCGGACTAGCGGGAACAATGAGCAGTTCTTC. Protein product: CASSARTSGNNEQFF.